This T cell receptor (beta chain) was retrieved from a study of T cell changes during pregnancy in multiple sclerosis. Assay: immunoSEQ multiplex PCR; the TCRdb copy retains only in-frame clones and omits some. The sample contains some 58,000 clones, around 96% of which appear only once. This sequence was found in a female donor with multiple sclerosis, enrolled in a pregnancy study. Source: CD8+ T cells from peripheral blood mononuclear cells, taken after pregnancy.

CDR3 in amino acids: CASSEVRGHEQYF. CDR3 coding DNA: TGTGCCAGCAGTGAGGTTAGGGGGCACGAGCAGTACTTC. The rearrangement joins TRBV6-1 to TRBJ2-7, with TRBD1 matching 7 bases. V dropped 3 bases and J dropped 5; count of bases not matched to a gene: 4. CDR3 size: 13 residues. CDR1 is MNHNS, CDR2 SASEGT, per germline.